This T cell receptor beta chain was observed in a study of T cell responses to AZD1222 COVID-19 vaccine. Study details: It was second doses at about 4 or about 12 weeks that were pooled. General study findings and limits: Reportedly, nearly half the spike-specific TCRs target unmutated variant regions. Without day 14 samples, only post-peak T cell repertoires were studied. Among the donors, most were white British and more were female, and clonal diversity was possibly underestimated.

Repertoires were generated with immunoSEQ multiplex PCR, while TCRdb's copy carries only in-frame clones and drops some. The sample holds 95,000 to 120,000 clones, about 82% seen once. As concerns this clone: The antigen is unknown.

The starting material was peripheral blood, obtained on day 0 of AZD1222 vaccination. This clonotype was obtained from an adult in good health.

CDR3: CASSPEGLRIGYTF. CDR3 in DNA: TGTGCCAGCAGCCCGGAGGGACTTCGAATTGGCTACACCTTC. The chain is built from TRBV7-9 and TRBJ1-2; a weak D match, TRBD1 (5 bases). Germline values: CDR1 SEHNR, CDR2 FQNEAQ (reference sequence). V was pared by 5 bases and J by 7 bases, with 17 bases between. The CDR3 is made up of 14 amino acids.